This T cell receptor (beta chain) is from a study of metastatic and nonmetastatic thyroid tumors. About the research overall: Repertoires of blood and of tissue (tumor or nodule) from malignant and benign thyroid patients were compared.

As processed by the authors: Across clinicopathological groups, CDR3 differences served as the basis for building a distant-metastasis classifier for papillary thyroid cancer. TCRdb redid the clone calls on the PCR reads using MiXCR. Here the V and J calls rest on TCRdb's processing, not on the authors' analysis. The sample shows fewer than 5,500 clones, more than 35% of them seen only once. J was trimmed by 4 bases and V by 2 bases; bases with no gene match: 4. The CDR3 spans 15 residues. Germline V CDR1 and CDR2: SGHRS, YFSETQ. Each patient went into thyroid surgery without having received any treatment.

The clonotype originates from a female donor with papillary thyroid cancer or a benign thyroid nodule (not recorded which). Some clones in this sample may be carry-over from other donors' samples. Material: adjacent normal tissue. The chain links TRBV5-1 to TRBJ1-2; 11 nucleotides agree with TRBD1. The CDR3 DNA sequence: TGCGCCAGCAGCTTTCTAGGGACAGGGGGCTATGGCTACACCTTC. Its translation: CASSFLGTGGYGYTF.